This entry lists 10 T cell receptor beta chains sequenced from one sample in a study of response to subunit inactivated influenza vaccine. Via MiXCR, TCRdb re-called the RT-PCR reads, giving one row per CDR3 protein. This sample has 450,000 to 600,000 distinct CDR3 sequences, with approximately 17% found just once. The sequencing here drew on CD4+ T cells sorted from PBMCs, taken 23 to 25 months after vaccination. These receptors all stem from a man aged 45 to 75 who received an inactivated influenza vaccine.

The sample holds many counts of this clonotype. The chain employs TRBV12-3 or TRBV12-4 and TRBJ1-6; D not resolved. Trimming pared 1 base from V and 5 bases from J, leaving 6 bases between. The CDR3 is made up of 14 amino acids. CDR3 region: CASSLGIDNSPLHF. Here the CDR3 DNA reads TGTGCCAGCAGTTTAGGCATAGATAATTCACCCCTCCACTTT.

This chain links TRBV7-9 with TRBJ2-1; D is unclear. The CDR3 is 17 amino acids. Trimming pared 2 bases from V and 0 bases from J, leaving 14 bases between. Germline values: CDR1 SEHNR, CDR2 FQNEAQ (reference sequence). The CDR3 loop reads CASSLLGSLGSYNEQFF. In DNA, the CDR3 is TGTGCCAGCAGCTTATTGGGATCCCTCGGCTCCTACAATGAGCAGTTCTTC.

This clonotype occurred many times. V gene TRBV20-1 combines with J gene TRBJ2-6, with D perhaps matching TRBD1 (6 bases). Germline V lookup: CDR1 DFQATT, CDR2 SNEGSKA (reference sequence). V lost 3 bases and J lost 1, with 7 bases in between. This CDR3 has 14 residues. Here the CDR3 reads CSASQGSGANVLTF. The DNA for the CDR3 is TGCAGTGCTAGTCAGGGGTCTGGGGCCAACGTCCTGACTTTC.

This clonotype was seen at least ten times. The chain combines TRBV11-2 with TRBJ2-2; TRBD2 matches 10 bases. The germline V gene has CDR1 SGHAT and CDR2 FQNNGV. This CDR3 comprises 16 residues. Unmatched junction bases numbered 10, after V lost 7 bases and J lost 5 bases. CDR3 protein: CASTLIAGGRTGELFF. The CDR3 DNA reads as TGTGCCAGCACCCTTATAGCGGGGGGTCGAACCGGGGAGCTGTTTTTT.

In its sample, this clonotype was seen a few times. The chain carries TRBV6-4 and TRBJ2-3; 7 bases are a match to TRBD1. The CDR3 covers 14 residues. V lost 7 bases, J lost 10 bases, and 14 bases stayed unmatched. Germline lookup yields CDR1 MRHNA and CDR2 SNTAGT. DNA of the CDR3: TGTGCCAGCATGCCAAACCGGGACCAGGGGGCGCAGTATTTT. Its translation: CASMPNRDQGAQYF.

There are a few counts of this clonotype. The genes are TRBV5-8 and TRBJ2-7; 10 nucleotides match TRBD2. V was pared by 5 bases and J by 4 bases, with 3 bases of the junction left unmatched. The length of the CDR3 is 13 residues. Germline assignment: CDR1 SGHTS and CDR2 YDEGEE. The CDR3: CASRILAGYEQYF. The CDR3 bases are TGTGCCAGCAGAATACTAGCGGGATACGAGCAGTACTTC.

The chain couples TRBV15 to TRBJ2-7; 11 bases line up with TRBD2. CDR3 length: 15 residues. J lost 2 bases, V lost 6 bases, and 6 bases had no gene match. Germline V lookup: CDR1 LNHNV, CDR2 YYDKDF (reference sequence). The CDR3 region is CATSPGTSGPYEQYF. CDR3 DNA sequence: TGTGCCACCAGTCCCGGGACTAGCGGCCCCTACGAGCAGTACTTC.

The J gene is TRBJ2-2, the V gene TRBV20-1; D possibly uses TRBD1 or TRBD2 (6 bases each). This CDR3 has 15 amino acids. In germline, CDR1 is DFQATT, CDR2 SNEGSKA (reference sequence). V lost 4 bases and J lost 6, with 18 bases in between. CDR3 residues: CSAKGGAGESGELFF. CDR3 DNA: TGCAGTGCTAAGGGCGGGGCAGGGGAGTCCGGGGAGCTGTTTTTT.

This clonotype was counted at least ten times. This chain joins TRBV29-1 and TRBJ2-7, with TRBD2 identical over 9 bases. The germline CDR1 and CDR2 sequences are SQVTM and ANQGSEA. Trimming took 4 bases from V and 0 from J; bases not matched to a gene: 10. This CDR3 contains 16 residues. CDR3 residues: CSVARLVSGSSYEQYF. The CDR3 DNA reads TGCAGCGTTGCCAGGCTCGTTAGCGGGAGCTCCTACGAGCAGTACTTC.

This clonotype was found many times. The chain employs TRBV5-5 and TRBJ2-3; TRBD2 aligns across 10 bases. V lost 0 bases to trimming and J lost 10 bases; unmatched junction nucleotides: 11. CDR1 is SGHKS, CDR2 YYEKEE, per germline (reference sequence). The CDR3 covers 16 residues. This chain's CDR3 is CASSLGPSGGHTPQYF. CDR3 coding DNA: TGTGCCAGCAGCTTGGGGCCTAGCGGGGGCCATACACCGCAGTATTTT. The full variable domain, its missing parts supplied by reference TRBV5-5 and TRBJ2-3, is DAGVTQSPTHLIKTRGQQVTLRCSPISGHKSVSWYQQVLGQGPQFIFQYYEKEERGRGNFPDRFSARQFPNYSSELNVNALLLGDSALYLCASSLGPSGGHTPQYFGPGTRLTVL.